This TCR beta chain was retrieved from a study of cytomegalovirus exposure and HLA in healthy donors. Overall study context: The Caucasian-associated ancestry cluster held roughly 81% of 350 to 450 genotyped donors.

PCR involved 60 Vbeta and 13 Jbeta primers. Repertoires were generated with immunoSEQ multiplex PCR, while TCRdb's copy carries only in-frame clones and drops some. The specimen's table records 41,000 or so clones. The TCR comes from a man younger than 40 in good health and CMV-seronegative. Sequenced sample: PBMCs.

CDR3: CASSPRTAYEQYF. CDR3 nucleotides: TGTGCCAGCTCACCAAGAACAGCCTACGAGCAGTACTTC. The chain is built from TRBV18 and TRBJ2-7; D uncertain. The CDR3 sequence is 13 residues long. V was clipped by 2 bases and J by 2 bases, with 7 bases between them. Germline V gives CDR1 KGHSH, CDR2 LQKENI.